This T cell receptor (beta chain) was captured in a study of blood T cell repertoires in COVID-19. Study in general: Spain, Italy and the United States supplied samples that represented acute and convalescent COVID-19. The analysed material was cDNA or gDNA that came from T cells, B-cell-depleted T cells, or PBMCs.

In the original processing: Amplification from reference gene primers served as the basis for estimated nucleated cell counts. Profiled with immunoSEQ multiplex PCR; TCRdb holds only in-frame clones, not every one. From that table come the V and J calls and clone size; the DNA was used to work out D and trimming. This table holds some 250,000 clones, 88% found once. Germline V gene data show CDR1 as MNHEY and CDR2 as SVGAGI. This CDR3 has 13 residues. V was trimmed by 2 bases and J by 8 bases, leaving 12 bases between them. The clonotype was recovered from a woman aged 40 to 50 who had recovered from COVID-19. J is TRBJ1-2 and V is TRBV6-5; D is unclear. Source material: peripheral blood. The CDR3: CASSYLGVTGYTF. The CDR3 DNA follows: TGTGCCAGCAGTTACCTCGGGGTAACCGGCTACACCTTC.